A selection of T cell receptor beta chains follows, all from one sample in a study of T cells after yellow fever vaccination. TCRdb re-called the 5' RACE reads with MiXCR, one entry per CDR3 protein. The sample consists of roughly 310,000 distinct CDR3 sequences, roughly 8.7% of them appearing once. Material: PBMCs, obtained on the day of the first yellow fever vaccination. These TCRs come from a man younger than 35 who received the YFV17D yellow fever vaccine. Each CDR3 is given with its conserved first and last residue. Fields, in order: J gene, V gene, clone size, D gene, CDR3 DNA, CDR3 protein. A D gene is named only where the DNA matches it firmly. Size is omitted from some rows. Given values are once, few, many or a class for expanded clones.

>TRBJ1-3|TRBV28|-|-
TGTGCCAGCAGTTTATTGCCAGGGCCCTCTGGAAACACCATATATTTT
CASSLLPGPSGNTIYF
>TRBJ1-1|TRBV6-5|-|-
TGTGCCAGCAGTTACTCTTTGGGCGAGAACACTGAAGCTTTCTTT
CASSYSLGENTEAFF
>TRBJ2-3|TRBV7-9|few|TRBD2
TGTGCCAGCAGCTCCCTCGGGCGGGGGGACACAGATACGCAGTATTTT
CASSSLGRGDTDTQYF
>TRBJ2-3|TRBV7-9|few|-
TGTGCCAGCAGCTTAGTCACCGATAGCACAGATACGCAGTATTTT
CASSLVTDSTDTQYF
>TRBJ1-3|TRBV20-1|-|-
TGCAGTGCTAGAGAGCCCCGCCCGGGGGCGTTAGGAAGTGGAAACACCATATATTTT
CSAREPRPGALGSGNTIYF
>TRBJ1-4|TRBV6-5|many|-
TGTGCCAGCAGTTACCTTGCAACTAATGAAAAACTGTTTTTT
CASSYLATNEKLFF
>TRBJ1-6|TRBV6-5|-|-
TGTGCCAGCAGTTACTCCCCGTCCGGGACGGGTTATAATTCACCCCTCCACTTT
CASSYSPSGTGYNSPLHF
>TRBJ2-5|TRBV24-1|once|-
TGTGCCACCAGTGATTTTGGGCAGGGCGGGGCCCAGTACTTC
CATSDFGQGGAQYF
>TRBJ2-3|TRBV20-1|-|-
TGCAGTGCTAGAGATCCCAGGTCCGCAGATACGCAGTATTTT
CSARDPRSADTQYF
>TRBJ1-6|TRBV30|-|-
TGTGCCTGGAGTGTCGTGGGAGGGCGGTTCTCACCCCTCCACTTT
CAWSVVGGRFSPLHF
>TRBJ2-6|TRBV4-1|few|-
TGCGCCAGCAGCCAACGAGTAGAAGGACCGTTCTCTGGGGCCAACGTCCTGACTTTC
CASSQRVEGPFSGANVLTF
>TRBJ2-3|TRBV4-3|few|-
TGCGCCAGCAGCCAAGTTAGCGGATATACGCAGTATTTT
CASSQVSGYTQYF
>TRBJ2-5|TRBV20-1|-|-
TGCAGTGCTAGTGGGCTCCAGGTTATAGGTAGTGAGACCCAGTACTTC
CSASGLQVIGSETQYF
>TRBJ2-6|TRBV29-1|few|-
TGCAGCGTTGTGGACAACTCTGGGGCCAACGTCCTGACTTTC
CSVVDNSGANVLTF
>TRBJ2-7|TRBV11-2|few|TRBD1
TGTGCCAGCAGCCCGGGACAGGGGAGGACCTACGAGCAGTACTTC
CASSPGQGRTYEQYF
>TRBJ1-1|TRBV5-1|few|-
TGCGCCAGCAGCTTCAAAGGGGATAATGTTTTCTTT
CASSFKGDNVFF
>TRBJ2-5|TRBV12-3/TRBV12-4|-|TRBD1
TGTGCCAGCAGGCCCAGTACCGGGGACAGGCAGGGAGAGACCCAGTACTTC
CASRPSTGDRQGETQYF
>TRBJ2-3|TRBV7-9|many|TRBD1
TGTGCCAGCGACAGGGGGACAGATACGCAGTATTTT
CASDRGTDTQYF
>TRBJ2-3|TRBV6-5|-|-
TGTGCCAGCAGTTACTCGGTCGGGGCCACAGATACGCAGTATTTT
CASSYSVGATDTQYF
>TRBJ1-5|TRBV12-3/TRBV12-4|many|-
TGTGCCAGCAGTTTAACAGGGTTCGGTCAGCCCCAGCATTTT
CASSLTGFGQPQHF
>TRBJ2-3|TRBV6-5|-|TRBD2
TGTGCCAGCAGTTACTTACCAGCGGGGGGATACACAGATACGCAGTATTTT
CASSYLPAGGYTDTQYF
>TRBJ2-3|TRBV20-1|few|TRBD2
TGCAGTGCTCTCGGGGGGGCAGATACGCAGTATTTT
CSALGGADTQYF
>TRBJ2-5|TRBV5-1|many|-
TGCGCCAGCAGCCTGGGGGAGCCGTACCAAGAGACCCAGTACTTC
CASSLGEPYQETQYF
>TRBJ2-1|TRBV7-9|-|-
TGTGCCAGCACCGACAGGATTGAGAAGTTCTTC
CASTDRIEKFF
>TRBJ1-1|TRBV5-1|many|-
TGCGCCAGCAGCTTGGCGGTGAACACTGAAGCTTTCTTT
CASSLAVNTEAFF
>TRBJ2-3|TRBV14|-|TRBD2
TGTGCCAGCAGCCTCACTAGCGGGGGCTACACAGATACGCAGTATTTT
CASSLTSGGYTDTQYF
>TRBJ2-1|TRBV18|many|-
TGTGCCAGCTCACGGGCGGACTCAAGGGAGCAGTTCTTC
CASSRADSREQFF
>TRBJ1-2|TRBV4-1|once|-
TGCGCCAGCAGCCAAGTGGGATGGGAGTATGGCTACACCTTC
CASSQVGWEYGYTF
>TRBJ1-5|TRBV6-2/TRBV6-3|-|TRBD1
TGTGCCAGCAGCCAAGACAGGGAAGGAAATCAGCCCCAGCATTTT
CASSQDREGNQPQHF
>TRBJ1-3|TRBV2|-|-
TGTGCCAGCATTGGGGGCCACTCTGGAAACACCATATATTTT
CASIGGHSGNTIYF
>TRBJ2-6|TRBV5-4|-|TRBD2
TGTGCCAGCAGCTTAACTAGCGGTTTGAGCTCTGGGGCCAACGTCCTGACTTTC
CASSLTSGLSSGANVLTF
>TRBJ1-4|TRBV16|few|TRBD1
TGTGCCAGCAGCCAACTTCCAGGGGGCAATGAAAAACTGTTTTTT
CASSQLPGGNEKLFF
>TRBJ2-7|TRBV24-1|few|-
TGTGCCACCACCTTCCCGGGAAAAAAGAACTCCTACGAGCAGTACTTC
CATTFPGKKNSYEQYF
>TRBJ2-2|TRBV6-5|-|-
TGTGCCAGCAGTTATGGTGTGAACACCGGGGAGCTGTTTTTT
CASSYGVNTGELFF
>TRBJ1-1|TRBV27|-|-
TGTGCCAGCAGCCTCCTCAGGCTTGGGACTGAAGCTTTCTTT
CASSLLRLGTEAFF
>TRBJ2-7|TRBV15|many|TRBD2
TGTGCCACCAGCAGAGAGACTAGCGCCGTGGAGCAGTACTTC
CATSRETSAVEQYF
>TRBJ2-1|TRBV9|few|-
TGTGCCAGCAGCGTAGTGGAAAGAAATGAGCAGTTCTTC
CASSVVERNEQFF
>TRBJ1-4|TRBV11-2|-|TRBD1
TGTGCCAGCAGCCCCTGGGACAGGAAACTGTTTTTT
CASSPWDRKLFF
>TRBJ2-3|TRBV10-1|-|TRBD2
TGCGCCAGCAGAGCGAGCGGGGGGACTACGCAGTATTTT
CASRASGGTTQYF
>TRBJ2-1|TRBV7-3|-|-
TGTGCCAGCAGCTCAGGGGTCACCAACAATGAGCAGTTCTTC
CASSSGVTNNEQFF
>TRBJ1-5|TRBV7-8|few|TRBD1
TGTGCCAGCAGCTTATCAGTCCGGGACAGGCATCAGCCCCAGCATTTT
CASSLSVRDRHQPQHF
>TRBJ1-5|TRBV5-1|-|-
TGCGCCAGCAGCTTGGAACCGACAAATCAGCCCCAGCATTTT
CASSLEPTNQPQHF
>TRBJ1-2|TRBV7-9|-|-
TGTGCCAGCAGCTTAGACAGGGTTCGGAGTGGCTACACCTTC
CASSLDRVRSGYTF
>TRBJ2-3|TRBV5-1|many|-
TGCGCCAGCAGCCTGGATGTCACAGATACGCAGTATTTT
CASSLDVTDTQYF
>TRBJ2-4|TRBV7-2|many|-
TGTGCCAGCAGCTTGGGGGAAGGAAACATTCAGTACTTC
CASSLGEGNIQYF